Detailed here is one T cell receptor beta chain. Its antigen remains unknown. This CDR3 has 14 residues. Germline V gene sequence: CDR1 MNHEY, CDR2 SMNVEV (reference sequence). The V end lost 2 bases, the J end lost 5 bases, and 12 bases lay between the germline ends. This entry belongs to a study of cytomegalovirus exposure and HLA in healthy donors. Across the whole study: Researchers previously reported finding fewer than 140 million unique TCR beta sequences from 170 million or so T cells. Falling in the Caucasian-associated ancestry cluster were 65% to 90% of under 450 genotyped donors. Study-wide results and limits: Earlier results showed most TCR beta V segments being productive about 87% or about 30% of the time.

PCR primers comprised 60 Vbeta and 13 Jbeta primers. Only in-frame clones appear in the TCRdb table, and some are missing; sequencing was by immunoSEQ multiplex PCR. Of some 180,000 clones in the sample, over 70% were seen once. Sequenced: PBMCs. This TCR derives from a woman aged 55 to 70 in good health and CMV-seropositive. The rearrangement links TRBV27 to TRBJ2-5; D is possibly TRBD2 (5 bases). CDR3 in amino acids: CASSLTRGDETQYF. The CDR3 DNA reads as TGTGCCAGCAGTTTAACCCGGGGAGATGAGACCCAGTACTTC.